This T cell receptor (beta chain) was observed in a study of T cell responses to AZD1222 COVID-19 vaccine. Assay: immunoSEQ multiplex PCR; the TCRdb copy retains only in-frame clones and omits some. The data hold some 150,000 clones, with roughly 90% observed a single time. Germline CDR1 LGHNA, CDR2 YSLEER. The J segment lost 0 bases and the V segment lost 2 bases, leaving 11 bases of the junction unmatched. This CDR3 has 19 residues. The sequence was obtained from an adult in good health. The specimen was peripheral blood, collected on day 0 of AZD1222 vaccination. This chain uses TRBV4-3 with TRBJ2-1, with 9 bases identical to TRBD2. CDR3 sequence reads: CASSQRSRSGGPSYNEQFF. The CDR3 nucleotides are TGCGCCAGCAGCCAACGATCGCGTAGCGGGGGACCCTCCTACAATGAGCAGTTCTTC.